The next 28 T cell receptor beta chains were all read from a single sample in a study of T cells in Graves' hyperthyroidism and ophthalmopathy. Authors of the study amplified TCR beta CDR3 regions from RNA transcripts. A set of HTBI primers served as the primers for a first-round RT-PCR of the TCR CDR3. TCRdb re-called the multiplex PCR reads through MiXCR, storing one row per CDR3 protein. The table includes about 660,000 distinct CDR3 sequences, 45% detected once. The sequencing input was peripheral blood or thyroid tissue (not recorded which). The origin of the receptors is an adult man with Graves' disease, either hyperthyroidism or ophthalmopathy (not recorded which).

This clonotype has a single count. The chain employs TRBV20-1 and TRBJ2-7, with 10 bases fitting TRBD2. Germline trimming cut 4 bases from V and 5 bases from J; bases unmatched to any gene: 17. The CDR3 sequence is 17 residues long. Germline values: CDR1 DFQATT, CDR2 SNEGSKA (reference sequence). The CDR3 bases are TGCAGTGCTATGCCTACCCCGACTAGCGGGTTAAGGAACGAGCAGTACTTC. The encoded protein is CSAMPTPTSGLRNEQYF.

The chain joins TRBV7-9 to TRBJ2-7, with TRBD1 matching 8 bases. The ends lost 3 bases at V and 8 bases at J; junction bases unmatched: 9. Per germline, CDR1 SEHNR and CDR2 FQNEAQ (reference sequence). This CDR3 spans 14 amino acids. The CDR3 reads CASSLDDRGYQQYF. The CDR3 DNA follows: TGTGCCAGCAGCTTGGATGACAGGGGATATCAGCAGTACTTC.

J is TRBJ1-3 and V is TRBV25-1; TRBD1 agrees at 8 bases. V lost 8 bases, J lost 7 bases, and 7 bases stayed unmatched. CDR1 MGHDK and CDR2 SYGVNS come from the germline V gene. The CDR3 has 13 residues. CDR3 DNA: TGTGCCAGCTCACAGGGACAGGAGAACACCATATATTTT. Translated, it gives CASSQGQENTIYF.

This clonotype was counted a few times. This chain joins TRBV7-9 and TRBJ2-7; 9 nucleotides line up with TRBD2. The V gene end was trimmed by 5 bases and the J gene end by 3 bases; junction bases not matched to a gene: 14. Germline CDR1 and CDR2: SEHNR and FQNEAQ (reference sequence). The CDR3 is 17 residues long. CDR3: CASSQDWGTSSLYEQYF. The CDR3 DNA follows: TGTGCCAGCAGCCAAGACTGGGGGACTAGCAGCCTCTACGAGCAGTACTTC.

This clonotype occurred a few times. The CDR3 region has the DNA TGCAGTGCTAGGCCCGCAGGTAGCTCTGGAAACACCATATATTTT. This codes for CSARPAGSSGNTIYF. This rearrangement joins TRBV20-1 to TRBJ1-3, with D unresolved. Germline V gives CDR1 DFQATT, CDR2 SNEGSKA (reference sequence). The CDR3 length is 15 residues. Trimming pared 3 bases from V and 0 bases from J, leaving 12 bases between.

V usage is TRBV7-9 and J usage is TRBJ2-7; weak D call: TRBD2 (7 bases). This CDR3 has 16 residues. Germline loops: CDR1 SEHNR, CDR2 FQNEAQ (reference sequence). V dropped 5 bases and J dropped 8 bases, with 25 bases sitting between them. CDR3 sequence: CASSPDPGGAFRKQYF. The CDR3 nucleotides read TGTGCCAGCAGCCCCGACCCGGGGGGCGCCTTCCGCAAGCAGTACTTC.

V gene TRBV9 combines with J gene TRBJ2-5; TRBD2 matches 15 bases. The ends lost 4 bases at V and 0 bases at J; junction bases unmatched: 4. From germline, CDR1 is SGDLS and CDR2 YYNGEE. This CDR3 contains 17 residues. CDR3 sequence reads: CASSPGTSGGYQETQYF. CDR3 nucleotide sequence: TGTGCCAGCAGCCCGGGGACTAGCGGGGGGTACCAAGAGACCCAGTACTTC.

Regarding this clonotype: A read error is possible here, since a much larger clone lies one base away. The CDR3 is CAISEWWARGEAFF. CDR3 nucleotides: TGTGCCATCAGTGAGTGGTGGGCCCGGGGTGAAGCTTTCTTT. The chain recombines TRBV10-3 with TRBJ1-1, with D hard to call. V dropped 1 base and J dropped 7 bases, with 13 bases sitting between them. Germline CDR1 is ENHRY and CDR2 is SYGVKD. The CDR3 loop spans 14 amino acids.

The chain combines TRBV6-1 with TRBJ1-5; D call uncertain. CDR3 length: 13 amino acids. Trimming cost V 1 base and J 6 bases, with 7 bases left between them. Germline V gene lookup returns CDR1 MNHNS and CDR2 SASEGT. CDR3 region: CASSEVGFQPQHF. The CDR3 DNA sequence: TGTGCCAGCAGTGAAGTTGGTTTTCAGCCCCAGCATTTT.

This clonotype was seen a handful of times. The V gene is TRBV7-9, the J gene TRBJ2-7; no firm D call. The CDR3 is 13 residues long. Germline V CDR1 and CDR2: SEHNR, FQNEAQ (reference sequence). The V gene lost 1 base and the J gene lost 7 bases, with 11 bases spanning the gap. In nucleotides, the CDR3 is TGTGCCAGCAGCTTAGTCGAGCCTGATGAGCAGTACTTC. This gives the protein CASSLVEPDEQYF.

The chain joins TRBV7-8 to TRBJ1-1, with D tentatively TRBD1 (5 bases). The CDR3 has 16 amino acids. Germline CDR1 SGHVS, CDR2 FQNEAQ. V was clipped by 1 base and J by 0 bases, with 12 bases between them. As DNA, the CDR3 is TGTGCCAGCAGCTTAGTATCCGGACACTTGAACACTGAAGCTTTCTTT. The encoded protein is CASSLVSGHLNTEAFF.

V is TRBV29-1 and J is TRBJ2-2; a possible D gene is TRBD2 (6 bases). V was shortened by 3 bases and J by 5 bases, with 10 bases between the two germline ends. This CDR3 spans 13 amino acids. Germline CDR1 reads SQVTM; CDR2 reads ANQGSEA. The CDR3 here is CSVDGSRTGELFF. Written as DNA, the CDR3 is TGCAGCGTTGACGGGAGTCGTACCGGGGAGCTGTTTTTT.

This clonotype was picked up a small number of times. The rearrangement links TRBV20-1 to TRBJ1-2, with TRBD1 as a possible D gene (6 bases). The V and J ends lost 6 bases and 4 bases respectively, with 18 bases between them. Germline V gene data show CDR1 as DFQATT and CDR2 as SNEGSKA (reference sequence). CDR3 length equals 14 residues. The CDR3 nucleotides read TGCAGTGCCAGGACAGCCGCTTTGGGCTATGGCTACACCTTC. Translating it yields CSARTAALGYGYTF.

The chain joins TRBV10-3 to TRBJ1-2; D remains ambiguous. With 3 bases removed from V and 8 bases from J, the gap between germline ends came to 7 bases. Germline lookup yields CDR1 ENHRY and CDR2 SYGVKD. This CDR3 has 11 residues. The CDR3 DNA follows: TGTGCCATCAGTGACCTGGGCGGCTACACCTTC. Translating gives CAISDLGGYTF.

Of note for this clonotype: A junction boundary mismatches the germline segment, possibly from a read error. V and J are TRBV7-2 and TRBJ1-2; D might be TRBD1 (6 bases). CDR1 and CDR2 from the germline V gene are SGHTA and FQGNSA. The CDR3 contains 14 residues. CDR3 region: CASSPTPGGYSYTF. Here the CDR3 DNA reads TGTGCCAGCAGCCCAACCCCCGGGGGCTATAGCTACACCTTC.

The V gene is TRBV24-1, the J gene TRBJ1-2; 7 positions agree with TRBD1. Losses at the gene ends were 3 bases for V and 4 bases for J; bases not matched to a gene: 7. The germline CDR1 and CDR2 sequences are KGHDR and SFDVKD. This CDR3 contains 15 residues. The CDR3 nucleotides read TGTGCCACCAGTGATCCAACAGGGGACGTCTATGGCTACACCTTC. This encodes CATSDPTGDVYGYTF.

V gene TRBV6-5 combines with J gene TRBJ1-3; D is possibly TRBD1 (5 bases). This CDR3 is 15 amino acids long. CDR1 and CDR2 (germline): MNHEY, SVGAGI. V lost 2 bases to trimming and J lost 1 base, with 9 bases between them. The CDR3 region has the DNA TGTGCCAGCAGTTACGGGCAGGGATCTGGAAACACCATATATTTT. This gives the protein CASSYGQGSGNTIYF.

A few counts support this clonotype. The CDR3 DNA reads TGTGCCAGCAGCGACCGTTGGGGAGAGACCCAGTACTTC. It translates to CASSDRWGETQYF. The chain couples TRBV2 to TRBJ2-5; D call uncertain. This CDR3 comprises 13 residues. Trimming left V 6 bases short and J 4 bases short, with 12 bases between. Germline V lookup: CDR1 SNHLY, CDR2 FYNNEI.

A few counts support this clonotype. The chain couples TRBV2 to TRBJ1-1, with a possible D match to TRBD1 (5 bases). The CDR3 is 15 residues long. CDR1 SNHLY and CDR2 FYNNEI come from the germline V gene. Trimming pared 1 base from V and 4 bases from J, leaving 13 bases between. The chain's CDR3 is CASSEDLMGTTEAFF. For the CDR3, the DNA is TGTGCCAGCAGTGAAGACCTCATGGGGACCACTGAAGCTTTCTTT.

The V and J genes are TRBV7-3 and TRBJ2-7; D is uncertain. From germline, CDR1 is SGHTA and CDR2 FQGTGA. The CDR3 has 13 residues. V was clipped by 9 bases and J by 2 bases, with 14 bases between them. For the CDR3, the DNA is TGTGCCAGTAGTAAGACCGGACCCTACGAGCAGTACTTC. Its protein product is CASSKTGPYEQYF.

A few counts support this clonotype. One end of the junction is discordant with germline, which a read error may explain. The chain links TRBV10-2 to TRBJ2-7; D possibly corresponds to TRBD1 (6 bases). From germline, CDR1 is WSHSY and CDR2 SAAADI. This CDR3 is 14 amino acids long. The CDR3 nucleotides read TGTGCCAGCAGTATAGGGGGAAGGACCTACGAGCAGTACTTC. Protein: CASSIGGRTYEQYF.

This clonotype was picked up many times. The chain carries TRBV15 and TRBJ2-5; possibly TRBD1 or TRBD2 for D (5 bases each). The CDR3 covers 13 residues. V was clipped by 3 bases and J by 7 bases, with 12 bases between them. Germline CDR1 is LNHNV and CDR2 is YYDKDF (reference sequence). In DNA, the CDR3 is TGTGCCACCAGCAGCGGACTGGGGCCGACCCAGTACTTC. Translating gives CATSSGLGPTQYF.

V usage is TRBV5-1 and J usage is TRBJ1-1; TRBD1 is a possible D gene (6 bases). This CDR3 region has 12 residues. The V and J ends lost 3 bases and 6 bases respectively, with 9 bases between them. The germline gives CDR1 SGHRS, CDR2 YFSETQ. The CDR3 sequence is CASSSGASEAFF. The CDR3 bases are TGCGCCAGCAGCTCGGGGGCCTCTGAAGCTTTCTTT.

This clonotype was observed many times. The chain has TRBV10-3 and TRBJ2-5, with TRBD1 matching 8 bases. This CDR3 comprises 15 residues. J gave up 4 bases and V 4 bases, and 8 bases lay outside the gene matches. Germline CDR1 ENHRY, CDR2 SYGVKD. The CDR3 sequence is CAISGSLGQGETQYF. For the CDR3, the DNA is TGTGCCATCAGTGGTTCGTTAGGACAGGGAGAGACCCAGTACTTC.

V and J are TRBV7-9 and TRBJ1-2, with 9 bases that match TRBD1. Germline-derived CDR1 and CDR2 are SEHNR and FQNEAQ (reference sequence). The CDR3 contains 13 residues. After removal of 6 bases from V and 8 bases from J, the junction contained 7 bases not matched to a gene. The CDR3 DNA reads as TGTGCCAGCAGTTTCGTCACAGGGGGCGGCTACACCTTC. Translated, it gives CASSFVTGGGYTF.

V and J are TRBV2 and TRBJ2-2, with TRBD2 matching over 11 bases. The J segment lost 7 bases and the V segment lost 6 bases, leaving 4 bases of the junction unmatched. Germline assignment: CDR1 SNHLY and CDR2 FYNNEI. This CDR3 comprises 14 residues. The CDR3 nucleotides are TGTGCCAGCAGCGTGACTAGCGGGAACGGGGAGCTGTTTTTT. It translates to CASSVTSGNGELFF. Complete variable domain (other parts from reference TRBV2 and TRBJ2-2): EPEVTQTPSHQVTQMGQEVILRCVPISNHLYFYWYRQILGQKVEFLVSFYNNEISEKSEIFDDQFSVERPDGSNFTLKIRSTKLEDSAMYFCASSVTSGNGELFFGEGSRLTVL.

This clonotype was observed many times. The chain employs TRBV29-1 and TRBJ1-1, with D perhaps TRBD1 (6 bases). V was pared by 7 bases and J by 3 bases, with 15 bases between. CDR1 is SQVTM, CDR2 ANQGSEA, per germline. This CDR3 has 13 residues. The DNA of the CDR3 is TGCAGCGGCAAGGGGGGTGGTTACACTGAAGCTTTCTTT. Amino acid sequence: CSGKGGGYTEAFF.

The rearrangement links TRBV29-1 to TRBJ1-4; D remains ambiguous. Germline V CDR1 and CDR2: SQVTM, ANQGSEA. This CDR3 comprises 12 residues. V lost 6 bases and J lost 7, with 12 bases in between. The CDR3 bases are TGCAGCGTAACAGCCCCCGGTGAAAAACTGTTTTTT. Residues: CSVTAPGEKLFF.